This is a list of T cell receptor beta chains from one sample in a study of control samples from healthy donors and cancer patients. Assay: immunoSEQ multiplex PCR; the TCRdb copy retains only in-frame clones and omits some. The sample lists roughly 100,000 clones; 83% were seen once. The sample taken for sequencing was blood. The receptors derive from a woman between 50 and 59 years old in good health. Both conserved end residues are part of each CDR3. Fields, in order: clone size, D gene, V gene, J gene, CDR3 length, CDR3 DNA, CDR3 protein. The D gene is left open where the match is weak. The size field is filled for only some rows; it gives once, few, many or a size class.

>NA|NA|TRBV28|TRBJ1-1|11
TGTGCCAGCAGTTTATTCACTGAAGCTTTCTTT
CASSLFTEAFF
>NA|TRBD1|TRBV5-1|TRBJ2-7|14
TGCGCCAGCAGCCCGGACAGGGACCCCTACGAGCAGTACTTC
CASSPDRDPYEQYF
>NA|NA|TRBV7-2|TRBJ1-1|15
TGTGCCAGCAGCCTCGCGGGAACAGGGAACACTGAAGCTTTCTTT
CASSLAGTGNTEAFF
>NA|NA|TRBV19|TRBJ2-2|13
TGTGCCAGTAGTAACCCGAACACCGGGGAGCTGTTTTTT
CASSNPNTGELFF
>NA|NA|TRBV5-8|TRBJ2-5|14
TGTGCCAGCAGCTTGGGCTACGCTCAAGAGACCCAGTACTTC
CASSLGYAQETQYF
>NA|NA|TRBV5-6|TRBJ2-7|12
TGTGCCAGCAGTTCATTAGCGGGACAGCCGTACTTC
CASSSLAGQPYF
>few|NA|TRBV21-1|TRBJ1-5|16
TGTGCCAGCAGCATTGAGGGCGGTTATAGCAATCAGCCCCAGCATTTT
CASSIEGGYSNQPQHF
>NA|NA|TRBV10-3|TRBJ1-1|14
TGTGCCATCAGCCACGGACAGCTGAACACTGAAGCTTTCTTT
CAISHGQLNTEAFF
>once|NA|TRBV28|TRBJ1-2|11
TGTGCCAGCAACAGGAACTATGGCTACACCTTC
CASNRNYGYTF
>NA|NA|TRBV5-1|TRBJ1-4|15
TGCGCCAGCAGCTTGGATGGGACTGCGAATGAAAAACTGTTTTTT
CASSLDGTANEKLFF
>once|NA|TRBV10-3|TRBJ2-1|15
TGTGCCATCAGTGTGGGGGACAAATCCTACAATGAGCAGTTCTTC
CAISVGDKSYNEQFF
>NA|NA|TRBV11-2|TRBJ2-7|12
TGTGCCAGCAGCTTAGATCTATACGAGCAGTACTTC
CASSLDLYEQYF
>once|NA|TRBV5-1|TRBJ2-5|13
TGCGCCAGCAGCAAGGGGGTCCAAGAGACCCAGTACTTC
CASSKGVQETQYF